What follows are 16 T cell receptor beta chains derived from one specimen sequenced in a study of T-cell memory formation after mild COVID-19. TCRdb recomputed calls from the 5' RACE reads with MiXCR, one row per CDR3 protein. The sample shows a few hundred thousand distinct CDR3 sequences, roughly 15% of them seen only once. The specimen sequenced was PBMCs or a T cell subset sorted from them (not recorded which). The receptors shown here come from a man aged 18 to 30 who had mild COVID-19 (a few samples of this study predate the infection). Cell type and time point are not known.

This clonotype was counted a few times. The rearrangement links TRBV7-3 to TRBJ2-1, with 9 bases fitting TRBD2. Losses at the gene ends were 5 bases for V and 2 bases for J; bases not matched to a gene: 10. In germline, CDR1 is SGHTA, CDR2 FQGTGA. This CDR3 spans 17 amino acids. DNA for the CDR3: TGTGCCAGCAGCAGAGCGGGGGGCGTGGGCCCCTACAATGAGCAGTTCTTC. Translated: CASSRAGGVGPYNEQFF.

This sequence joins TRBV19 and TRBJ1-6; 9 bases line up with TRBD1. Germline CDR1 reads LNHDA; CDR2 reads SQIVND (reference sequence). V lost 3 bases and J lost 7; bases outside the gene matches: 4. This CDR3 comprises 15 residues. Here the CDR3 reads CASSITTGGNSPLHF. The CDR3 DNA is TGTGCCAGTAGTATTACTACAGGGGGCAATTCACCCCTCCACTTT.

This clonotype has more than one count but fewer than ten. The CDR3 DNA sequence: TGTGCCAGCAGTGGGAGGGGTGGTGGTTCGGATACGCAGTATTTT. Translating it yields CASSGRGGGSDTQYF. The chain couples TRBV2 to TRBJ2-3; TRBD2 might be the D (6 bases). This CDR3 contains 15 residues. Germline assignment: CDR1 SNHLY and CDR2 FYNNEI. V dropped 4 bases and J dropped 6 bases, with 17 bases sitting between them. The whole variable domain, remainder taken from reference TRBV2 and TRBJ2-3, is EPEVTQTPSHQVTQMGQEVILRCVPISNHLYFYWYRQILGQKVEFLVSFYNNEISEKSEIFDDQFSVERPDGSNFTLKIRSTKLEDSAMYFCASSGRGGGSDTQYFGPGTRLTVL.

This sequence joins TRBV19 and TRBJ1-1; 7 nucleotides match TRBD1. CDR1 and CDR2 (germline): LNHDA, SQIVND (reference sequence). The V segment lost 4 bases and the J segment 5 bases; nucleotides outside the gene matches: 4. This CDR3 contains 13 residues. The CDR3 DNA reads TGTGCCAGTAGTAGAGACAGGGTAACTGAAGCTTTCTTT. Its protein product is CASSRDRVTEAFF.

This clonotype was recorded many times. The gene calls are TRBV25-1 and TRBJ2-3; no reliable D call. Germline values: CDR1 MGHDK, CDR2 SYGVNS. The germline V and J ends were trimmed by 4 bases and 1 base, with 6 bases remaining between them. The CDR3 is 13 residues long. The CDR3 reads CASSVTGTDTQYF. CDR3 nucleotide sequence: TGTGCCAGCAGTGTTACGGGCACAGATACGCAGTATTTT.

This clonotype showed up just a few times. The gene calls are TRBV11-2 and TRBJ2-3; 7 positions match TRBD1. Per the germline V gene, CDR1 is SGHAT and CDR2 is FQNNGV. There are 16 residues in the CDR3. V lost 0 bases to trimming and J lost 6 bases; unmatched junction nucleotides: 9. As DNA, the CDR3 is TGTGCCAGCAGCTTAGAAGCAGGGGGTGACCTCGATACGCAGTATTTT. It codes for CASSLEAGGDLDTQYF.

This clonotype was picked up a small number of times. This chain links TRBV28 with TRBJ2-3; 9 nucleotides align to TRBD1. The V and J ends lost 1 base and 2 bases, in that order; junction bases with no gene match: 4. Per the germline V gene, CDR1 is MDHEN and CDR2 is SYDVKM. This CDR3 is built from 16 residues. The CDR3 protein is CASSLSGTGTTDTQYF. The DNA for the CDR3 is TGTGCCAGCAGTTTATCGGGGACAGGGACCACAGATACGCAGTATTTT.

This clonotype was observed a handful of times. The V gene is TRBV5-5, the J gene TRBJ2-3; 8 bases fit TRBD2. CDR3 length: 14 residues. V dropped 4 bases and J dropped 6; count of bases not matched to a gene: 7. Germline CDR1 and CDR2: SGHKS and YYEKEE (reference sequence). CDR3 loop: CASSHPAGDDTQYF. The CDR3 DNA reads TGTGCCAGCAGCCATCCAGCGGGGGACGATACGCAGTATTTT.

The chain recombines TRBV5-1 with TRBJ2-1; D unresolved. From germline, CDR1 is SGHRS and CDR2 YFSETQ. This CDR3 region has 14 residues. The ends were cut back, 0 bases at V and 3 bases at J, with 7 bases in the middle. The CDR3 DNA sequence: TGCGCCAGCAGCTTGGGGGCGGTCTACAATGAGCAGTTCTTC. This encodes CASSLGAVYNEQFF.

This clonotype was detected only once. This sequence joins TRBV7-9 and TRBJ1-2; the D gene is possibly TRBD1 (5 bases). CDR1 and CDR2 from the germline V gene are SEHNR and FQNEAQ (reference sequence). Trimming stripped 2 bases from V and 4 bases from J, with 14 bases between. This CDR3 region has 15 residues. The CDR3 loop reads CASSLWPKDTYGYTF. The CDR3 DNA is TGTGCCAGCAGCTTATGGCCCAAGGACACCTATGGCTACACCTTC.

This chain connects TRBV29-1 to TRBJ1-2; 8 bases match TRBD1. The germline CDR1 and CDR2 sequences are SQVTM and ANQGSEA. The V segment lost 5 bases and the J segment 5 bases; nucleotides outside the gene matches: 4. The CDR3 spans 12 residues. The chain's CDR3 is CSVHTGGYGYTF. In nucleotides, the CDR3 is TGCAGCGTTCATACAGGGGGTTATGGCTACACCTTC. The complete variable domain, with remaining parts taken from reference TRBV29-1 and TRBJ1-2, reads SAVISQKPSRDICQRGTSLTIQCQVDSQVTMMFWYRQQPGQSLTLIATANQGSEATYESGFVIDKFPISRPNLTFSTLTVSNMSPEDSSIYLCSVHTGGYGYTFGSGTRLTVV.

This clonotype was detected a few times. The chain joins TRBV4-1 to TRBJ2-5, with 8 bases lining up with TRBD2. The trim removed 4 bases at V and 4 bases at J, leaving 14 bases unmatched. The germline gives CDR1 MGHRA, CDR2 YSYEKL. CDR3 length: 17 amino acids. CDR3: CASSRLGAGAEGETQYF. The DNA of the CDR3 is TGCGCCAGCAGCCGCCTAGGAGCGGGGGCGGAGGGAGAGACCCAGTACTTC.

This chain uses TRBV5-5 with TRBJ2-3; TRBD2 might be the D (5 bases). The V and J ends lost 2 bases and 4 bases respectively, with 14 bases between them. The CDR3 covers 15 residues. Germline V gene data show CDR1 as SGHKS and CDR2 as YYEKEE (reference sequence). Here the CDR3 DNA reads TGTGCCAGCAGCTTCGTTGAGGGTCAGGCAGATACGCAGTATTTT. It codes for CASSFVEGQADTQYF.

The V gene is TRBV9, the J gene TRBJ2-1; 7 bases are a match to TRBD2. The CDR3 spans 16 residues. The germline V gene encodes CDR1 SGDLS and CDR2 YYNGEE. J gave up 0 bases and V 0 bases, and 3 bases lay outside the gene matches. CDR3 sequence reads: CASSVGPSGSYNEQFF. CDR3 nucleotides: TGTGCCAGCAGCGTAGGCCCTAGCGGCTCCTACAATGAGCAGTTCTTC.

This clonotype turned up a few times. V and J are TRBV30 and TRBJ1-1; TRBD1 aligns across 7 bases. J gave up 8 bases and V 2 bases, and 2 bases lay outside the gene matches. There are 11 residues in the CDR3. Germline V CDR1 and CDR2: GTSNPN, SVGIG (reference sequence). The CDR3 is CAWSQGGEAFF. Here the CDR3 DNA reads TGTGCCTGGAGTCAGGGGGGAGAAGCTTTCTTT.

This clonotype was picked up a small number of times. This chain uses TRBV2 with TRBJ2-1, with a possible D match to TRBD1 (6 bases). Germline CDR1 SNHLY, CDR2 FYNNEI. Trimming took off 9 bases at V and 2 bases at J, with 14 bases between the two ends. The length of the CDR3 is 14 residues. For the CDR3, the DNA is TGTGCCAGTCGGGGTGAGGGGGCCTACAATGAGCAGTTCTTC. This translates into CASRGEGAYNEQFF. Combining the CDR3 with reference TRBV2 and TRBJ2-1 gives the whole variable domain EPEVTQTPSHQVTQMGQEVILRCVPISNHLYFYWYRQILGQKVEFLVSFYNNEISEKSEIFDDQFSVERPDGSNFTLKIRSTKLEDSAMYFCASRGEGAYNEQFFGPGTRLTVL.